Listed here are 14 T cell receptor beta chains from one sample, sequenced in a study of T-cell memory formation after mild COVID-19. TCRdb re-derived calls from the 5' RACE reads in MiXCR, one entry per CDR3 protein. The sample contains roughly 350,000 distinct CDR3 sequences, 28% of which appear only once. The sequenced sample consisted of PBMCs or a T cell subset sorted from them (not recorded which). These receptors came from an adult woman who had mild COVID-19 (a few samples of this study predate the infection). Cell type and time point are not known.

This clonotype appeared many times. The chain links TRBV25-1 to TRBJ2-7; 10 nucleotides match TRBD1. This CDR3 region has 16 residues. The germline V gene has CDR1 MGHDK and CDR2 SYGVNS. Trimming removed 4 bases from V and 7 bases from J; junction bases left unmatched: 13. The CDR3 DNA is TGTGCCAGCAGTGTCCCGCCGAGACAGGGGGCGGAGGAGCAGTACTTC. This encodes CASSVPPRQGAEEQYF.

This clonotype showed up just a few times. The chain carries TRBV24-1 and TRBJ2-5; 7 bases map to TRBD2. The CDR3 runs 15 residues. J gave up 5 bases and V 0 bases, and 5 bases lay outside the gene matches. Germline lookup yields CDR1 KGHDR and CDR2 SFDVKD. CDR3 DNA: TGTGCCACCAGTGATTTGTCGGGGGGTGAGGAGACCCAGTACTTC. As protein: CATSDLSGGEETQYF.

This clonotype was seen at least ten times. The gene calls are TRBV12-3 or TRBV12-4 and TRBJ2-1, with D perhaps matching TRBD1 (6 bases). The V and J ends lost 5 bases and 2 bases respectively, with 13 bases between them. The length of the CDR3 is 15 residues. CDR3 amino acids: CASSPGTTAYNEQFF. CDR3 DNA sequence: TGTGCCAGCAGTCCCGGGACAACCGCCTACAATGAGCAGTTCTTC.

This clonotype turned up a few times. The V and J genes are TRBV20-1 and TRBJ2-1; D is perhaps TRBD1 (5 bases). V was cut by 6 bases and J by 4 bases, with 10 bases left in between. The CDR3 is 12 amino acids. Per germline, CDR1 DFQATT and CDR2 SNEGSKA (reference sequence). The CDR3, as DNA: TGCAGTGCCATTAACAGGTACAATGAGCAGTTCTTC. This translates into CSAINRYNEQFF.

This clonotype was counted ten times or more. The V gene is TRBV7-9, the J gene TRBJ2-2; 8 bases align to TRBD2. The V and J ends lost 4 bases and 0 bases, in that order; junction bases with no gene match: 7. The CDR3 consists of 17 residues. Looked up from germline, CDR1 is SEHNR and CDR2 is FQNEAQ (reference sequence). The CDR3 DNA reads as TGTGCCAGCAGCTCTGGTCGGGGGGGAACGAACACCGGGGAGCTGTTTTTT. This sequence encodes CASSSGRGGTNTGELFF.

This clonotype showed up just a few times. The rearrangement uses TRBV5-6 and TRBJ1-5, with 7 bases fitting TRBD1. The CDR3 runs to 14 residues. Trimming at V came to 5 bases and at J to 2 bases, leaving 4 bases not matched to a gene. Germline CDR1 reads SGHDT; CDR2 reads YYEEEE. The CDR3 coding sequence is TGTGCCAGCAGTCGCAGGGGGGGCAATCAGCCCCAGCATTTT. It translates to CASSRRGGNQPQHF.

This clonotype was counted between two and nine times. CDR3 residues: CASSPRGLLYEQYF. DNA of the CDR3: TGTGCCAGCAGCCCTCGGGGCTTACTCTACGAGCAGTACTTC. The chain uses TRBV11-3 and TRBJ2-7; D is perhaps TRBD1 or TRBD2 (5 bases each). Germline V gene sequence: CDR1 SGHNT, CDR2 YENEEA. The CDR3 is 14 amino acids. Trimming stripped 5 bases from V and 3 bases from J, with 14 bases between.

V gene TRBV5-6 combines with J gene TRBJ2-5; unclear D gene. Germline V gene lookup returns CDR1 SGHDT and CDR2 YYEEEE. The V gene lost 5 bases and the J gene lost 0 bases, with 11 bases spanning the gap. This CDR3 has 14 amino acids. This CDR3 is CASSYRKNQETQYF. The CDR3 DNA reads TGTGCCAGCAGTTACCGGAAGAACCAAGAGACCCAGTACTTC.

This rearrangement joins TRBV5-1 to TRBJ2-1; tentatively, D is TRBD2 (5 bases). Trimming cost V 5 bases and J 11 bases, with 14 bases left between them. This CDR3 has 12 residues. CDR1 is SGHRS, CDR2 YFSETQ, per germline. The CDR3 DNA reads TGCGCCAGCAGAGGAGCTAGCCTCCAGCAGTTCTTC. Translation: CASRGASLQQFF.

This clonotype was counted between two and nine times. The chain has TRBV24-1 and TRBJ2-1, with TRBD2 identical over 7 bases. The CDR3 consists of 13 residues. Germline values: CDR1 KGHDR, CDR2 SFDVKD. Trimming cost V 5 bases and J 5 bases; bases outside gene matches: 2. CDR3: CATSAAGHNEQFF. DNA of the CDR3: TGTGCCACCAGTGCAGCGGGGCACAATGAGCAGTTCTTC.

The rearrangement links TRBV12-3 or TRBV12-4 to TRBJ1-1; 8 nucleotides match TRBD1. This CDR3 is built from 15 residues. V trimming: 7 bases; J trimming: 0 bases; junction bases outside the gene matches: 7. The CDR3 coding sequence is TGTGCCAGCATCCCGGGACAGGTCATGAACACTGAAGCTTTCTTT. It yields the protein CASIPGQVMNTEAFF.

This clonotype has a single count. J is TRBJ2-7 and V is TRBV14; D is uncertain. The CDR3 length is 14 residues. V lost 1 base, J lost 2 bases, and 9 bases lay in between. Germline CDR1 reads SGHDN; CDR2 reads FVKESK. The CDR3 region has the DNA TGTGCCAGCAGCCAAGGACTCCCTCCCTACGAGCAGTACTTC. This codes for CASSQGLPPYEQYF.

The CDR3 DNA reads TGTGCCACCGGGACTAGCGGGAGCCTCGAGCAGTACTTC. This sequence encodes CATGTSGSLEQYF. The genes are TRBV27 and TRBJ2-7; 14 positions agree with TRBD2. The CDR3 has 13 residues. Germline CDR1 reads MNHEY; CDR2 reads SMNVEV (reference sequence). V lost 10 bases and J lost 6; bases outside the gene matches: 5.

At least ten counts were recorded for this clonotype. The genes are TRBV3-1 and TRBJ2-7; 9 bases are shared with TRBD1. Looked up from germline, CDR1 is LGHDT and CDR2 is YNNKEL (reference sequence). The V segment lost 4 bases and the J segment 3 bases; nucleotides outside the gene matches: 4. The CDR3 is 14 residues long. This chain's CDR3 is CASSPGTGIYEQYF. For the CDR3, the DNA is TGTGCCAGCAGCCCCGGGACAGGGATCTACGAGCAGTACTTC.